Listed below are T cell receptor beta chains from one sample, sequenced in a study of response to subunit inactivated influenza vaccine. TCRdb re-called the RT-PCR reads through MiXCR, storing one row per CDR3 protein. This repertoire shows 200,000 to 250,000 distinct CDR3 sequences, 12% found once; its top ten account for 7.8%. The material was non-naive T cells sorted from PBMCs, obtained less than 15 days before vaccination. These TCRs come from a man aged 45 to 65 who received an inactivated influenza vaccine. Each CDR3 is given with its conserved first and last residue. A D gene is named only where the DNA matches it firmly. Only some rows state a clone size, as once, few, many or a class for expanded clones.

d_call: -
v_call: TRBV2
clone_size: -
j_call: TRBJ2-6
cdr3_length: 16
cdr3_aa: CASSRRSPSGANVLTF
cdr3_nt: TGTGCCAGCAGTCGAAGGAGCCCCTCTGGGGCCAACGTCCTGACTTTC

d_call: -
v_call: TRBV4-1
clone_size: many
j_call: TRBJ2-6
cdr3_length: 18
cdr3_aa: CASSHTRPAISGANVLTF
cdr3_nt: TGCGCCAGCAGCCACACAAGACCGGCCATCTCTGGGGCCAACGTCCTGACTTTC

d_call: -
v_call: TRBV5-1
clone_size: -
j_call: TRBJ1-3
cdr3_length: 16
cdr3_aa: CASSLGHSVSGNTIYF
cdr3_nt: TGCGCCAGCAGCTTGGGGCACAGCGTCTCTGGAAACACCATATATTTT

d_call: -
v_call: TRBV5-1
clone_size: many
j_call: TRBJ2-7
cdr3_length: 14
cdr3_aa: CASSFGPSSYEQYF
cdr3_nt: TGCGCCAGCAGCTTTGGTCCGTCCTCCTACGAGCAGTACTTC

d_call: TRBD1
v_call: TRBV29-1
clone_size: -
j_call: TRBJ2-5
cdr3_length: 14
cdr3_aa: CSVDRTGVGETQYF
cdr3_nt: TGCAGCGTTGATCGTACAGGGGTCGGCGAGACCCAGTACTTC

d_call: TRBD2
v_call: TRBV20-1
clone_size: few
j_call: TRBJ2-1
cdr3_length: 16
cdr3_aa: CSARDSGLAGGYEQFF
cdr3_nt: TGCAGTGCTAGAGATAGTGGGCTAGCGGGGGGCTATGAGCAGTTCTTC

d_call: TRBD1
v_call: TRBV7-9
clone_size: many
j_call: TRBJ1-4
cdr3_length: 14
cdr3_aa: CASSPRDSYEKLFF
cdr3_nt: TGTGCCAGCAGCCCCCGGGACAGCTATGAAAAACTGTTTTTT

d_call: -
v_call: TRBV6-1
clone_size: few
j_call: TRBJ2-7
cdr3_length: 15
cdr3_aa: CASSREGAGAYEQYF
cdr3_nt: TGTGCCAGCAGCCGCGAGGGGGCGGGGGCCTACGAGCAGTACTTC

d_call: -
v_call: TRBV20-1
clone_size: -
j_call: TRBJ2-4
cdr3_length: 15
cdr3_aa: CSARSGGGVRNIQYF
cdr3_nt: TGCAGTGCTAGAAGTGGAGGGGGCGTCAGAAACATTCAGTACTTC

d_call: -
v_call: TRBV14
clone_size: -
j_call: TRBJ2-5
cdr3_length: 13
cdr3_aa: CASRQDPQETQYF
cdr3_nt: TGTGCCAGCAGACAAGACCCCCAAGAGACCCAGTACTTC

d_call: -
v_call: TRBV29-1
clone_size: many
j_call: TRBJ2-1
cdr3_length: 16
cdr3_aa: CSVEDLQEEGYNEQFF
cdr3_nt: TGCAGCGTTGAAGATCTTCAGGAGGAGGGGTACAATGAGCAGTTCTTC

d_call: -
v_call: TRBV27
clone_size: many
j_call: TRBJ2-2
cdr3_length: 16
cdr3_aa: CASSLIGGASTGELFF
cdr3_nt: TGTGCCAGCAGTTTAATCGGGGGAGCGAGTACCGGGGAGCTGTTTTTT

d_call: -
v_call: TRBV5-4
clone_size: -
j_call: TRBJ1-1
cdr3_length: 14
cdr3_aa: CASSLLAKNTEAFF
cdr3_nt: TGTGCCAGCAGCTTATTAGCCAAGAACACTGAAGCTTTCTTT